This TCR beta chain is drawn from a study of blood T cell repertoires in COVID-19 (dated by TCRdb to the early 2020s). Concerning the study at large: Samples from collaborators originated in the United States, Italy and Spain and spanned both the acute and convalescent phases of COVID-19. The material from the prospective study consisted of cDNA or gDNA derived from T cells, B-cell-depleted T cells, or PBMCs. The dataset comprised deeply sampled blood TCRbeta repertoires from subjects exposed to, actively infected with, or recovered from COVID-19. The repertoires were made available in a free public database intended to serve as a resource for research on the immune response to SARS-CoV-2. Samples were obtained from the ongoing ImmuneRACE study (first 160 participants) and from about 1,300 subjects provided by 6 global collaborators. A de-identified subject ID, COVID-19 status, age in years and sex were almost always included in the sample metadata. Where HLA class I and class II types were available, the types were taken from metadata supplied by the sample provider, not from assay-based typing.

The paper's findings and limits, for the study overall: How much clinical and demographic metadata was included differed by source and by participant, and the metadata was provided uncurated.

The immunoSEQ Assay, a bias-controlled multiplex PCR, was used to amplify TCRbeta CDR3 regions from genomic DNA. The source study handled its data this way. Nucleated cell counts per sample were estimated from amplification of reference gene primers within the assay. Sequence reads were collapsed and filtered to measure the absolute abundance of every unique TCRbeta CDR3 rearrangement. For each sample, productive Simpson clonality was calculated by taking the square root of Simpson's diversity index across productive rearrangements. TCRdb limited this immuneACCESS table to in-frame rearrangements with V and J called. A share of clones is missing; checked studies link under half to unresolved V genes, and the rest is unexplained. The V and J calls and the clone size are those of that table, but D and trimming were determined from the DNA. The sample table lists roughly 120,000 clones, 86% of them with a count of one. The ten largest make up approximately 5% of the sample.

On this clone itself: Its antigen is currently not known. No much larger clone exists at a distance of one base, and base qualities are not known.

Whole blood was collected in K2EDTA tubes by collaborating institutions according to the institutions' own protocols. For TCRbeta analysis, collaborators shipped samples in one of three forms: frozen whole blood, isolated PBMCs, or DNA extracted from either of those sample types. The germline V gene yields MNHEY for CDR1 and SVGAGI for CDR2. For this chain, trimming is 0 bases at the V end and 2 bases at the J end, and the number of junction bases without a gene match is 3. From its cysteine to its phenylalanine, the CDR3 spans 15 amino acids. Kept here is only the CDR3 DNA, which spans 45 bases and is read in frame from base 1.

The sample taken for sequencing was peripheral blood. This clonotype was sampled from a human donor in a cohort sampled during active COVID-19. Recombination linked TRBV6-5 to TRBJ2-7; 8 bases in the junction line up with TRBD2. The CDR3 protein sequence reads: CASSYSAGVTYEQYF. The DNA reads TGTGCCAGCAGTTACTCAGCGGGAGTGACCTACGAGCAGTACTTC.